This TCR beta chain was identified in a study of T cell responses to AZD1222 COVID-19 vaccine. Regarding the study as a whole: Donors in the cohort were predominantly white British and more often female, and clonal diversity was possibly underestimated. Seropositivity was recorded at baseline in only a handful of AZD1222 recipients.

Assay: immunoSEQ multiplex PCR; the TCRdb copy retains only in-frame clones and omits some. The sample has approximately 67,000 clones; 83% are singletons. V was pared by 0 bases and J by 2 bases, with 3 bases of the junction left unmatched. This CDR3 has 15 residues. The V gene's germline CDR1 is SGDLS and CDR2 YYNGEE. Second doses at about 4 or about 12 weeks were pooled. Comments on this clone: Its antigen is as yet unknown.

The rearrangement uses TRBV9 and TRBJ2-7, with 9 bases lining up with TRBD2. The specimen was peripheral blood, collected 28 days after the second AZD1222 dose. The sequence came from an adult who received the AZD1222 COVID-19 vaccine. CDR3 residues: CASSVDSGGTYEQYF. The CDR3 bases are TGTGCCAGCAGCGTAGACAGCGGGGGGACCTACGAGCAGTACTTC.